This record looks at one T cell receptor beta chain sequence and its context. This sample was included in a study of cytomegalovirus exposure and HLA in healthy donors. Sampled while nominally healthy, donors likely had unrecorded immune exposures. PCR employed 60 Vbeta and 13 Jbeta primers. Generated by immunoSEQ multiplex PCR, the TCRdb table keeps only in-frame clones and is missing some. The listing contains over 100,000 clones. The CDR3 covers 17 residues. The V end lost 1 base, the J end lost 0 bases, and 13 bases lay between the germline ends. Per germline, CDR1 MDHEN and CDR2 SYDVKM. The receptor was isolated from a man aged 40-49 years in good health and CMV-seropositive. Source material: PBMCs. The V gene is TRBV28, the J gene TRBJ2-1; TRBD2 is a possible D gene (5 bases). The CDR3 loop reads CASSLLSGVGSYNEQFF. As DNA, the CDR3 is TGTGCCAGCAGTTTATTATCCGGGGTCGGCTCCTACAATGAGCAGTTCTTC.